This T cell receptor (beta chain) was sequenced for a study of shared clonotypes between healthy human individuals. Data came from immunoSEQ multiplex PCR; TCRdb stores just in-frame clones and leaves some out. Of 850,000 to 1,200,000 clones listed, about 74% were seen once; the top ten hold roughly 1.5%. About this clone: The sample carries other DNA sequences with the same CDR3.

Trimming removed 0 bases from V and 1 base from J; junction bases left unmatched: 2. CDR1 and CDR2 from the germline V gene are SGHTS and YDEGEE. This CDR3 contains 15 residues. The origin of this receptor is a man between 18 and 29 years old in good health. The rearrangement joins TRBV5-8 to TRBJ2-3; 7 bases fit TRBD2. Sequences were obtained from memory CD4+ T cells sorted from blood. Sample subset: CD45RA-negative fraction. The CDR3 region is CASSLGRGGTDTQYF. The CDR3 nucleotides are TGTGCCAGCAGCTTGGGACGGGGGGGCACAGATACGCAGTATTTT. Full variable domain (outside the CDR3, taken from reference TRBV5-8 and TRBJ2-3): EAGVTQSPTHLIKTRGQQATLRCSPISGHTSVYWYQQALGLGLQFLLWYDEGEERNRGNFPPRFSGRQFPNYSSELNVNALELEDSALYLCASSLGRGGTDTQYFGPGTRLTVL.